This entry lists 17 T cell receptor beta chains sequenced from one sample in a study of Ad26.COV2.S vaccination and SARS-CoV-2 variants. Sequenced by immunoSEQ multiplex PCR; TCRdb stores in-frame clones only, minus some. The data hold 380,000 or so clones, with roughly 90% observed a single time. As to treatment: around 19 received Ad26.COV2.S at low or high dose, single or two shots; 5 received placebo; per-sample allocation not given. At day 63 after the first vaccine or placebo injection, samples were drawn. The sequencing used peripheral blood, collected in a trial of Ad26.COV2.S vaccine versus placebo. The source is a person between 18 and 65 years old who received the Ad26.COV2.S COVID-19 vaccine or a placebo.

This chain connects TRBV28 to TRBJ2-7; D gene ambiguous. Germline values: CDR1 MDHEN, CDR2 SYDVKM. Trimming removed 5 bases from V and 3 bases from J, with 8 bases in between. There are 12 residues in the CDR3. Here the CDR3 reads CASSPPFYEQYF. CDR3 DNA: TGTGCCAGCAGTCCCCCCTTCTACGAGCAGTACTTC.

The rearrangement links TRBV6-5 to TRBJ2-3, with a possible D match to TRBD2 (6 bases). Trimming removed 2 bases at V and 2 bases at J, with 11 bases between. This CDR3 is built from 15 residues. Germline-derived CDR1 and CDR2 are MNHEY and SVGAGI. In DNA, the CDR3 is TGTGCCAGCAGTTACAGGCGGGATTCCACAGATACGCAGTATTTT. Amino acid sequence: CASSYRRDSTDTQYF.

The gene calls are TRBV7-2 and TRBJ1-6, with TRBD1 as a possible D gene (5 bases). V lost 11 bases, J lost 2 bases, and 19 bases lay in between. Germline V gene lookup returns CDR1 SGHTA and CDR2 FQGNSA. The CDR3 length is 16 residues. The CDR3 loop reads CACSGTARAYNSPLHF. The DNA for the CDR3 is TGTGCCTGCTCAGGGACCGCTAGAGCCTATAATTCACCCCTCCACTTT.

J is TRBJ2-7 and V is TRBV7-2; unclear D gene. V lost 5 bases, J lost 6 bases, and 11 bases lay in between. The CDR3 spans 12 residues. Germline values: CDR1 SGHTA, CDR2 FQGNSA. The CDR3 nucleotides are TGTGCCAGCAGCCTTGACGTGGGCGAGCAGTACTTC. It specifies CASSLDVGEQYF.

This clone has more than one count but fewer than ten. The chain has TRBV11-2 and TRBJ2-1; D tentatively reads TRBD1 or TRBD2 (7 bases each). Trimming shortened V by 5 bases and J by 4 bases, and 18 bases separated the two germline ends. The CDR3 totals 16 residues. Germline loops: CDR1 SGHAT, CDR2 FQNNGV. The CDR3 DNA follows: TGTGCCAGCAGCCGGGGGGACAGAACTAATTACAATGAGCAGTTCTTC. Residues: CASSRGDRTNYNEQFF.

This sequence joins TRBV9 and TRBJ2-7; 9 bases line up with TRBD2. The CDR3 is 14 amino acids. Germline V gene lookup returns CDR1 SGDLS and CDR2 YYNGEE. J was trimmed by 7 bases and V by 4 bases; bases with no gene match: 9. CDR3 bases: TGTGCCAGCAGCCCGGGCGGGGGGGCGAGAGAGCAGTACTTC. The encoded protein is CASSPGGGAREQYF.

V and J are TRBV9 and TRBJ2-1, with 9 bases aligning to TRBD2. Germline CDR1 SGDLS, CDR2 YYNGEE. Trimming at V came to 0 bases and at J to 3 bases, leaving 4 bases not matched to a gene. CDR3 length: 16 residues. The CDR3 reads CASSVVTSGYYNEQFF. The CDR3, as DNA: TGTGCCAGCAGCGTAGTGACTAGCGGTTACTACAATGAGCAGTTCTTC.

This chain joins TRBV28 and TRBJ2-1; TRBD2 is a possible D gene (5 bases). Trimming stripped 1 base from V and 3 bases from J, with 13 bases between. The CDR3 is 16 amino acids. Germline CDR1 MDHEN, CDR2 SYDVKM. The CDR3 coding sequence is TGTGCCAGCAGTTTATTTGAGCGGAGATTCTACAATGAGCAGTTCTTC. The encoded protein is CASSLFERRFYNEQFF.

The chain couples TRBV9 to TRBJ1-3; D gene ambiguous. The CDR3 extends over 16 amino acids. The V gene lost 3 bases and the J gene lost 0 bases, with 13 bases spanning the gap. Germline V gene lookup returns CDR1 SGDLS and CDR2 YYNGEE. CDR3 DNA sequence: TGTGCCAGCAGCGCCATCGGTCGGTACTCTGGAAACACCATATATTTT. Translated: CASSAIGRYSGNTIYF.

This clone was counted a few times. The genes are TRBV6-1 and TRBJ1-2; TRBD1 is a possible D gene (6 bases). Germline CDR1 is MNHNS and CDR2 is SASEGT. The CDR3 runs 14 residues. Trimming took 0 bases from V and 7 from J, leaving 12 bases between them. The CDR3 DNA reads as TGTGCCAGCAGTGAAGCCGGGGGGCAAGCTGGCTACACCTTC. Its protein product is CASSEAGGQAGYTF.

A single count supports this clone. V gene TRBV9 combines with J gene TRBJ1-2, with D perhaps matching TRBD1 (5 bases). Germline V CDR1 and CDR2: SGDLS, YYNGEE. V was clipped by 4 bases and J by 3 bases, with 16 bases between them. The CDR3 sequence is 15 residues long. The CDR3 sequence: CASSLGGNRDYGYTF. In nucleotides, the CDR3 is TGTGCCAGCAGCCTCGGGGGAAATCGCGACTATGGCTACACCTTC.

The V and J genes are TRBV28 and TRBJ1-5; D may be TRBD1 (5 bases). The CDR3 runs to 12 residues. Per germline, CDR1 MDHEN and CDR2 SYDVKM. V gave up 7 bases and J gave up 11 bases, with 15 bases separating them. The CDR3 nucleotides are TGTGCCAGCACCTCCGGGGTAGGGGCCCAGCATTTT. It is translated as CASTSGVGAQHF.

The chain has TRBV25-1 and TRBJ1-5, with D possibly TRBD1 on 5 matching bases. The CDR3 runs 15 residues. Germline V lookup: CDR1 MGHDK, CDR2 SYGVNS. V lost 5 bases and J 1 base, leaving 12 bases between the germline ends. This CDR3 reads CASSSGGGSNQPQHF. CDR3 DNA: TGTGCCAGCAGTTCGGGGGGAGGGAGCAATCAGCCCCAGCATTTT.

The rearrangement joins TRBV29-1 to TRBJ1-4; 9 bases fit TRBD1. V lost 7 bases to trimming and J lost 3 bases; unmatched junction nucleotides: 6. CDR1 SQVTM and CDR2 ANQGSEA come from the germline V gene. There are 14 residues in the CDR3. The CDR3 spells CSALDRGANEKLFF. The CDR3 nucleotides are TGCAGCGCCCTGGACAGGGGAGCTAATGAAAAACTGTTTTTT.

The chain joins TRBV18 to TRBJ2-7; no firm D call. This CDR3 contains 15 residues. The V end was cut by 2 bases, the J end by 0 bases, with 11 bases between. Looked up from germline, CDR1 is KGHSH and CDR2 is LQKENI. This chain's CDR3 is CASSPYIQSSYEQYF. CDR3 sequence (DNA): TGTGCCAGCTCACCATATATTCAGAGCTCCTACGAGCAGTACTTC.

V and J are TRBV30 and TRBJ2-7, with a tentative D call TRBD2 (6 bases). Germline values: CDR1 GTSNPN, CDR2 SVGIG (reference sequence). The CDR3 extends over 11 amino acids. Trimming took 3 bases from V and 9 from J, leaving 12 bases between them. The CDR3, as DNA: TGTGCCTGGAGCCCTAGCGTGCGGCAGTACTTC. Translating gives CAWSPSVRQYF.

On this clone itself: Other nucleotide sequences in the sample specify the same CDR3. The V gene is TRBV30, the J gene TRBJ1-5; D remains ambiguous. V dropped 1 base and J dropped 2 bases, with 3 bases sitting between them. Germline CDR1 GTSNPN, CDR2 SVGIG (reference sequence). The CDR3 totals 12 residues. The CDR3 protein is CAWSAGNQPQHF. The DNA of the CDR3 is TGTGCCTGGAGTGCTGGCAATCAGCCCCAGCATTTT.